Shown below are 30 T cell receptor beta chains from a single sample sequenced in a study of blood T cell repertoires in COVID-19. Assay: immunoSEQ multiplex PCR; the TCRdb copy retains only in-frame clones and omits some. The sample consists of roughly 100,000 clones, more than 90% of them appearing once. The sample consisted of peripheral blood. The receptors here all came from a man aged 18-30 years with acute or convalescent COVID-19.

This chain connects TRBV9 to TRBJ2-1; the match to TRBD2 covers 7 bases. Germline lookup yields CDR1 SGDLS and CDR2 YYNGEE. V lost 0 bases, J lost 1 base, and 1 base stayed unmatched. The CDR3 length is 15 residues. CDR3 protein: CASSVGGGSYNEQFF. CDR3 coding DNA: TGTGCCAGCAGCGTAGGCGGGGGATCCTACAATGAGCAGTTCTTC.

V and J are TRBV18 and TRBJ2-3, with 7 bases identical to TRBD2. Germline CDR1 is KGHSH and CDR2 is LQKENI. The V segment lost 3 bases and the J segment 5 bases; nucleotides outside the gene matches: 11. CDR3 length: 16 amino acids. The CDR3, as DNA: TGTGCCAGCTCACCCTCATGGGGAGGGGACGGAGATACGCAGTATTTT. This codes for CASSPSWGGDGDTQYF.

The CDR3 DNA reads TGTGCTAGTGGCAAGGGGACAGTTGCAACTAATGAAAAACTGTTTTTT. This translates into CASGKGTVATNEKLFF. V usage is TRBV12-5 and J usage is TRBJ1-4, with 7 bases that match TRBD1. The CDR3 loop spans 16 amino acids. V lost 6 bases and J lost 0; bases outside the gene matches: 7. Germline CDR1 and CDR2: LGHNT and FRNRAP.

V is TRBV27 and J is TRBJ2-3; D not certain. This CDR3 region has 14 residues. From germline, CDR1 is MNHEY and CDR2 SMNVEV (reference sequence). V gave up 6 bases and J gave up 3 bases, with 13 bases separating them. The CDR3 sequence: CASSSPAWTDTQYF. The CDR3 region has the DNA TGTGCCAGCAGCAGTCCCGCTTGGACAGATACGCAGTATTTT.

This clone was detected once. The CDR3 here is CASSYRRGRNSPLHF. The CDR3 nucleotides read TGTGCCAGCAGTTACCGAAGGGGAAGGAATTCACCCCTCCACTTT. This rearrangement joins TRBV6-5 to TRBJ1-6, with D perhaps matching TRBD1 (5 bases). V lost 2 bases to trimming and J lost 7 bases, with 12 bases between them. Germline CDR1 MNHEY, CDR2 SVGAGI. CDR3 length: 15 amino acids.

This clone has just a few counts. The chain links TRBV6-5 to TRBJ1-1; unclear D gene. V shed 4 bases and J shed 7 bases, with 13 bases lying between them. Germline CDR1 and CDR2: MNHEY and SVGAGI. The CDR3 runs 13 residues. The CDR3 sequence: CASSSPPGGEAFF. CDR3 in DNA: TGTGCCAGCAGTTCGCCCCCCGGTGGTGAAGCTTTCTTT.

The chain uses TRBV11-3 and TRBJ2-3, with 9 bases fitting TRBD2. The germline V gene has CDR1 SGHNT and CDR2 YENEEA. The CDR3 consists of 19 residues. Germline trimming cut 5 bases from V and 1 base from J; bases unmatched to any gene: 16. CDR3: CASSIGGSGRRLGTDTQYF. The DNA for the CDR3 is TGTGCCAGCAGCATCGGGGGTAGCGGGAGAAGGCTGGGCACAGATACGCAGTATTTT.

The V call is TRBV7-9, the J call TRBJ2-1, with 7 nucleotides matching TRBD1. V lost 6 bases to trimming and J lost 7 bases; unmatched junction nucleotides: 12. Looked up from germline, CDR1 is SEHNR and CDR2 is FQNEAQ (reference sequence). There are 15 residues in the CDR3. CDR3 DNA sequence: TGTGCCAGCAGACACACCCAGGGCAGGGGGAATGAGCAGTTCTTC. It encodes CASRHTQGRGNEQFF. Combining the CDR3 with reference TRBV7-9 and TRBJ2-1 gives the whole variable domain DTGVSQNPRHKITKRGQNVTFRCDPISEHNRLYWYRQTLGQGPEFLTYFQNEAQLEKSRLLSDRFSAERPKGSFSTLEIQRTEQGDSAMYLCASRHTQGRGNEQFFGPGTRLTVL.

The V gene is TRBV9, the J gene TRBJ2-3, with 8 bases identical to TRBD1. Unmatched junction bases numbered 6, after V lost 5 bases and J lost 1 base. This CDR3 comprises 15 residues. The germline V gene has CDR1 SGDLS and CDR2 YYNGEE. CDR3 protein: CASRQPGQGTDTQYF. CDR3 nucleotides: TGTGCCAGCAGGCAACCGGGACAGGGCACAGATACGCAGTATTTT.

CDR3 bases: TGTGCCAGCAGTGAGGACAGGGTCTATGGCTACACCTTC. Residues: CASSEDRVYGYTF. V usage is TRBV6-1 and J usage is TRBJ1-2; 8 nucleotides align to TRBD1. V lost 3 bases to trimming and J lost 4 bases; unmatched junction nucleotides: 1. Germline CDR1 reads MNHNS; CDR2 reads SASEGT. The CDR3 sequence is 13 residues long.

The chain carries TRBV5-1 and TRBJ1-2; maybe TRBD1 (5 bases). Germline values: CDR1 SGHRS, CDR2 YFSETQ. CDR3 length: 15 amino acids. V was cut by 4 bases and J by 1 base, with 14 bases left in between. The CDR3 DNA is TGCGCCAGCAGCCAAGATCAGGGCTTTAACTATGGCTACACCTTC. Translating gives CASSQDQGFNYGYTF. Complete variable domain (other parts from reference TRBV5-1 and TRBJ1-2): KAGVTQTPRYLIKTRGQQVTLSCSPISGHRSVSWYQQTPGQGLQFLFEYFSETQRNKGNFPGRFSGRQFSNSRSEMNVSTLELGDSALYLCASSQDQGFNYGYTFGSGTRLTVV.

The V call is TRBV9, the J call TRBJ1-1; a weak D match, TRBD1 (5 bases). This CDR3 is 15 amino acids long. Germline values: CDR1 SGDLS, CDR2 YYNGEE. Between the trimmed V and J ends, which lost 0 bases and 0 bases, there was a span of 9 bases. CDR3 bases: TGTGCCAGCAGCGTAGAGGGGATCATGAACACTGAAGCTTTCTTT. This translates into CASSVEGIMNTEAFF.

J is TRBJ2-7 and V is TRBV7-8; 7 bases are shared with TRBD2. This CDR3 has 17 amino acids. V was clipped by 1 base and J by 3 bases; unmatched bases: 12. CDR1 is SGHVS and CDR2 is FQNEAQ in the germline V gene. The CDR3 nucleotides are TGTGCCAGCAGCTTAGTAGGTTGGGCTAGCGGTTACTACGAGCAGTACTTC. The encoded protein is CASSLVGWASGYYEQYF. Complete variable domain (other parts from reference TRBV7-8 and TRBJ2-7): GAGVSQSPRYKVAKRGQDVALRCDPISGHVSLFWYQQALGQGPEFLTYFQNEAQLDKSGLPSDRFFAERPEGSVSTLKIQRTQQEDSAVYLCASSLVGWASGYYEQYFGPGTRLTVT.

Comment on this clone: At one of its ends the junction is not consistent with the germline gene, which may arise from a read error. This chain connects TRBV7-9 to TRBJ2-7; 9 bases are shared with TRBD1. Germline values: CDR1 SEHNR, CDR2 FQNEAQ (reference sequence). CDR3 length equals 9 residues. The CDR3 DNA reads as TGTGCCAGCAGCCGGGACAGGGCTTTC. Encoded protein: CASSRDRAF.

The chain links TRBV3-1 (or the pseudogene TRBV3-2) to TRBJ2-1, with 9 nucleotides matching TRBD1. CDR1 is LGHDT and CDR2 is YNNKEL in the germline V gene (reference sequence). The ends lost 0 bases at V and 3 bases at J; junction bases unmatched: 9. This CDR3 spans 18 amino acids. The CDR3 spells CASSQDLWGQGFYNEQFF. Here the CDR3 DNA reads TGTGCCAGCAGCCAAGACCTCTGGGGACAGGGATTCTACAATGAGCAGTTCTTC.

This clone has more than one count but fewer than ten. In DNA, the CDR3 is TGTGCCAGCAGCTCAAGGACAGGGATGAACACTGAAGCTTTCTTT. It is translated as CASSSRTGMNTEAFF. The V and J genes are TRBV7-6 and TRBJ1-1, with 8 bases identical to TRBD1. Germline trimming cut 4 bases from V and 0 bases from J; bases unmatched to any gene: 4. Germline assignment: CDR1 SGHVS and CDR2 FNYEAQ. The CDR3 loop spans 15 amino acids.

This rearrangement joins TRBV5-5 to TRBJ2-3; 7 positions match TRBD2. Germline loops: CDR1 SGHKS, CDR2 YYEKEE (reference sequence). The V segment lost 4 bases and the J segment 0 bases; nucleotides outside the gene matches: 20. This CDR3 has 20 amino acids. The CDR3 coding sequence is TGTGCCAGCAGCCAGCGCCTAGCGGAGGCCGCCGGTATTAGCACAGATACGCAGTATTTT. Protein product: CASSQRLAEAAGISTDTQYF.

The chain uses TRBV30 and TRBJ2-2; TRBD2 agrees at 8 bases. V was pared by 4 bases and J by 6 bases, with 10 bases of the junction left unmatched. The CDR3 consists of 15 residues. Germline assignment: CDR1 GTSNPN and CDR2 SVGIG (reference sequence). The CDR3 DNA is TGTGCCTGGACGACGGGACTAGGTCCGGCCGGGGAGCTGTTTTTT. Its protein is CAWTTGLGPAGELFF.

As concerns this clone: The sample contains more than one DNA sequence encoding this CDR3. The CDR3 reads CATSAGMNTEAFF. The CDR3 bases are TGTGCCACCAGCGCAGGGATGAACACTGAAGCTTTCTTT. V and J are TRBV24-1 and TRBJ1-1; D is possibly TRBD1 (5 bases). The germline gives CDR1 KGHDR, CDR2 SFDVKD. The CDR3 loop spans 13 amino acids. V was shortened by 7 bases and J by 0 bases, with 8 bases between the two germline ends.

This clone has a handful of counts. The rearrangement uses TRBV7-2 and TRBJ1-5; 7 bases line up with TRBD1. Per germline, CDR1 SGHTA and CDR2 FQGNSA. The junction had 6 bases not matched to a gene; V was cut back by 0 bases and J by 4 bases. The CDR3 spans 16 residues. The CDR3 sequence is CASSLAPTGVNQPQHF. In DNA, the CDR3 is TGTGCCAGCAGCTTAGCCCCAACAGGGGTAAATCAGCCCCAGCATTTT.

The rearrangement joins TRBV6-1 to TRBJ1-1; D gene uncertain. Germline values: CDR1 MNHNS, CDR2 SASEGT. The germline V and J ends were trimmed by 2 bases and 1 base, with 11 bases remaining between them. This CDR3 region has 15 residues. The CDR3 region is CASSERSHSNTEAFF. The DNA of the CDR3 is TGTGCCAGCAGTGAACGGTCGCACTCGAACACTGAAGCTTTCTTT.

The chain links TRBV30 to TRBJ1-1; D not resolved. Germline-derived CDR1 and CDR2 are GTSNPN and SVGIG (reference sequence). There are 14 residues in the CDR3. Between the trimmed V and J ends, which lost 1 base and 7 bases, there was a span of 16 bases. The CDR3 nucleotides read TGTGCCTGGAGTGCGTCAGGTGGGCTTGGTGAAGCTTTCTTT. Translated: CAWSASGGLGEAFF.

The chain couples TRBV7-2 to TRBJ2-2; 8 positions match TRBD1. This CDR3 has 16 amino acids. V shed 2 bases and J 7 bases; nucleotides not matched to a gene: 9. Germline CDR1 and CDR2: SGHTA and FQGNSA. CDR3 amino acids: CASSLSQGAYDGELFF. CDR3 nucleotide sequence: TGTGCCAGCAGCTTAAGTCAGGGGGCCTATGACGGGGAGCTGTTTTTT. The full variable domain, in which reference TRBV7-2 and TRBJ2-2 provide the parts outside the CDR3, is GAGVSQSPSNKVTEKGKDVELRCDPISGHTALYWYRQSLGQGLEFLIYFQGNSAPDKSGLPSDRFSAERTGGSVSTLTIQRTQQEDSAVYLCASSLSQGAYDGELFFGEGSRLTVL.

The CDR3 is CASSIEREEQYF. Written as DNA, the CDR3 is TGTGCCAGTAGTATAGAACGGGAAGAGCAGTACTTC. The chain recombines TRBV19 with TRBJ2-7; perhaps TRBD2 as D (5 bases). V lost 0 bases to trimming and J lost 7 bases, with 7 bases between them. This CDR3 is built from 12 residues. Germline V lookup: CDR1 LNHDA, CDR2 SQIVND (reference sequence).

This sequence joins TRBV5-4 and TRBJ1-1, with TRBD1 as a possible D gene (6 bases). The CDR3 runs 15 residues. V was shortened by 4 bases and J by 1 base, with 14 bases between the two germline ends. Germline values: CDR1 SGHNT, CDR2 YYREEE (reference sequence). CDR3 in DNA: TGTGCCAGCAGCCCCCCCGGGGGGCGGAACACTGAAGCTTTCTTT. Amino acids: CASSPPGGRNTEAFF.

The rearrangement links TRBV5-8 to TRBJ1-4; TRBD1 aligns across 11 bases. Looked up from germline, CDR1 is SGHTS and CDR2 is YDEGEE. This CDR3 has 15 residues. The V segment lost 2 bases and the J segment 5 bases; nucleotides outside the gene matches: 2. CDR3 amino acids: CASSFGTGGNEKLFF. For the CDR3, the DNA is TGTGCCAGCAGCTTCGGGACAGGGGGAAATGAAAAACTGTTTTTT.

The rearrangement uses TRBV18 and TRBJ1-3, with D unclear. The CDR3 consists of 19 residues. V shed 1 base and J shed 0 bases, with 19 bases lying between them. The V gene's germline CDR1 is KGHSH and CDR2 LQKENI. The CDR3 nucleotides are TGTGCCAGCTCACCACTGGAGCGAGGGAGGGTTCTCTCTGGAAACACCATATATTTT. Protein sequence: CASSPLERGRVLSGNTIYF.

This clone was seen only a few times. The J gene is TRBJ2-4, the V gene TRBV19; D possibly corresponds to TRBD2 (5 bases). Trimming left V 8 bases short and J 2 bases short, with 34 bases between. The germline V gene has CDR1 LNHDA and CDR2 SQIVND (reference sequence). The length of the CDR3 is 21 residues. DNA for the CDR3: TGTGCCAGTGGGGAAAGGGAAGATTGGAGGAGCCCCCATGGGTCCAAAAACATTCAGTACTTC. Its protein is CASGEREDWRSPHGSKNIQYF. Based on the CDR3 plus reference TRBV19 and TRBJ2-4, the full variable domain is DGGITQSPKYLFRKEGQNVTLSCEQNLNHDAMYWYRQDPGQGLRLIYYSQIVNDFQKGDIAEGYSVSREKKESFPLTVTSAQKNPTAFYLCASGEREDWRSPHGSKNIQYFGAGTRLSVL.

The chain is built from TRBV7-9 and TRBJ1-4; D is possibly TRBD1 (6 bases). The CDR3 is made up of 15 amino acids. The V end was cut by 5 bases, the J end by 7 bases, with 17 bases between. CDR1 and CDR2 from the germline V gene are SEHNR and FQNEAQ (reference sequence). CDR3 sequence (DNA): TGTGCCAGCAGCGCCCCACAGGGCTCCGGTGAAAAACTGTTTTTT. This encodes CASSAPQGSGEKLFF. Complete variable domain (other parts from reference TRBV7-9 and TRBJ1-4): DTGVSQNPRHKITKRGQNVTFRCDPISEHNRLYWYRQTLGQGPEFLTYFQNEAQLEKSRLLSDRFSAERPKGSFSTLEIQRTEQGDSAMYLCASSAPQGSGEKLFFGSGTQLSVL.

This clone was picked up one time. The chain joins TRBV18 to TRBJ2-1, with TRBD2 matching 11 bases. The CDR3 has 17 amino acids. Trimming took 3 bases from V and 9 from J; bases not matched to a gene: 13. Germline values: CDR1 KGHSH, CDR2 LQKENI. CDR3 bases: TGTGCCAGCTCACCGTCTAGGAGGCTAGCGGGAGGTATTGAGCAGTTCTTC. As protein: CASSPSRRLAGGIEQFF. Combining the CDR3 with reference TRBV18 and TRBJ2-1 gives the whole variable domain NAGVMQNPRHLVRRRGQEARLRCSPMKGHSHVYWYRQLPEEGLKFMVYLQKENIIDESGMPKERFSAEFPKEGPSILRIQQVVRGDSAAYFCASSPSRRLAGGIEQFFGPGTRLTVL.